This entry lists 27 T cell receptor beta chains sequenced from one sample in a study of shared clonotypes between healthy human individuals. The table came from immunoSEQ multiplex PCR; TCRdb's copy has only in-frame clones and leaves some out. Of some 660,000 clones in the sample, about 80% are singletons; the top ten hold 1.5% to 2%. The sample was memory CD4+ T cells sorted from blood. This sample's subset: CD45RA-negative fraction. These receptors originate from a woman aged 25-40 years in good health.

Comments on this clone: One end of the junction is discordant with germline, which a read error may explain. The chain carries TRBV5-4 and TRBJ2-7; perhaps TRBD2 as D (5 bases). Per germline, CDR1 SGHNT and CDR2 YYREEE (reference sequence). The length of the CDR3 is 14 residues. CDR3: CASSWTGDNYEQYF. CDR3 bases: TGCGCCAGCAGCTGGACCGGGGATAATTACGAGCAGTACTTC.

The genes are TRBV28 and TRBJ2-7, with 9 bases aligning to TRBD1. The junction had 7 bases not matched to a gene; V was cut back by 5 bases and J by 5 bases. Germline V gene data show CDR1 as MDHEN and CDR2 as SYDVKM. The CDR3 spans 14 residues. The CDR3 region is CASSTGQGRNEQYF. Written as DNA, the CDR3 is TGTGCCAGCAGTACGGGACAGGGTAGGAACGAGCAGTACTTC.

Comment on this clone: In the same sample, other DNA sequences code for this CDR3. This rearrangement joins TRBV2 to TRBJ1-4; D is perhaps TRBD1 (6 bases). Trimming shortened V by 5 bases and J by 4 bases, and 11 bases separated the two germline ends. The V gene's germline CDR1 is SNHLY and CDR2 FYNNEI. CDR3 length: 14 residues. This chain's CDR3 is CASSKQGFNEKLFF. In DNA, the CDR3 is TGTGCCAGCAGTAAACAGGGTTTTAATGAAAAACTGTTTTTT.

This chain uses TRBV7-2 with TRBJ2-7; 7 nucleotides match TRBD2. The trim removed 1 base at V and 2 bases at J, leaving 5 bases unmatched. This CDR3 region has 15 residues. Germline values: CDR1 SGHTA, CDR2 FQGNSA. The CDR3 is CASSLEGTNTYEQYF. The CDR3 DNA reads TGTGCCAGCAGCTTAGAAGGGACTAACACCTACGAGCAGTACTTC.

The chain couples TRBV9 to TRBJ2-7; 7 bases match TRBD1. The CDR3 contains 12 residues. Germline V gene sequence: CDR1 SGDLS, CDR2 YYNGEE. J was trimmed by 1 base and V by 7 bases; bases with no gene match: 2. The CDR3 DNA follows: TGTGCCAGCGGCAGGGGGTCCTACGAGCAGTACTTC. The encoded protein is CASGRGSYEQYF. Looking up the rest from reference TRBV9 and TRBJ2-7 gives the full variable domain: DSGVTQTPKHLITATGQRVTLRCSPRSGDLSVYWYQQSLDQGLQFLIQYYNGEERAKGNILERFSAQQFPDLHSELNLSSLELGDSALYFCASGRGSYEQYFGPGTRLTVT.

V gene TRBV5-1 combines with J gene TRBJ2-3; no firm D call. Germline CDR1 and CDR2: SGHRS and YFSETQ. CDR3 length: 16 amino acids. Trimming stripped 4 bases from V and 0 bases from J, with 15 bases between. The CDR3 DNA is TGCGCCAGCAGCCTAGAGCGAGGAGCTAGCACAGATACGCAGTATTTT. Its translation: CASSLERGASTDTQYF.

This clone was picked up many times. The CDR3 DNA is TGTGCCAGCACAGTTTCCAAGACAGGGGGTTCTATTAATGAAAAACTGTTTTTT. Encoded protein: CASTVSKTGGSINEKLFF. The chain carries TRBV28 and TRBJ1-4; 9 nucleotides align to TRBD1. The CDR3 contains 18 residues. Germline V gene data show CDR1 as MDHEN and CDR2 as SYDVKM. Losses at the gene ends were 7 bases for V and 4 bases for J; bases not matched to a gene: 16.

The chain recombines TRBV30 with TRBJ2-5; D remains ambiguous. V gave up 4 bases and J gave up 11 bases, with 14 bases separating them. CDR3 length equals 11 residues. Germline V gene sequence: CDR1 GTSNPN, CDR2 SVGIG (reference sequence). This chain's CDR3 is CAWNAGVRQYF. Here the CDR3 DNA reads TGTGCCTGGAATGCTGGGGTACGGCAGTACTTC.

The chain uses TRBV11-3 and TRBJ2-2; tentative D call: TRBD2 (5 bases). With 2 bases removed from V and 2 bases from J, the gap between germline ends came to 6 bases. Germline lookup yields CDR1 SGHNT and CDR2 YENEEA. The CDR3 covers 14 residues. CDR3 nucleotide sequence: TGTGCCAGCAGCTTAAGCGGAAACACCGGGGAGCTGTTTTTT. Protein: CASSLSGNTGELFF.

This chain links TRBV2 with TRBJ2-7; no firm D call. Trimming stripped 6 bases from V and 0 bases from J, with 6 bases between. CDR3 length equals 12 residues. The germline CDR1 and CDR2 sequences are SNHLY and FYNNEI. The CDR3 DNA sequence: TGTGCCAGCAGGGCGGACTCCTACGAGCAGTACTTC. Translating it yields CASRADSYEQYF. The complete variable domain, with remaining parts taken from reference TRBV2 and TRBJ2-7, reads EPEVTQTPSHQVTQMGQEVILRCVPISNHLYFYWYRQILGQKVEFLVSFYNNEISEKSEIFDDQFSVERPDGSNFTLKIRSTKLEDSAMYFCASRADSYEQYFGPGTRLTVT.

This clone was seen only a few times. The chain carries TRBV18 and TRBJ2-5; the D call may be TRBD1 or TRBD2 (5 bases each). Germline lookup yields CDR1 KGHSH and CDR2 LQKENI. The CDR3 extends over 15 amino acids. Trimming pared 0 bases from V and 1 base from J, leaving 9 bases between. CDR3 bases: TGTGCCAGCTCACCACCGGCTGGGGGCCAAGAGACCCAGTACTTC. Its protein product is CASSPPAGGQETQYF.

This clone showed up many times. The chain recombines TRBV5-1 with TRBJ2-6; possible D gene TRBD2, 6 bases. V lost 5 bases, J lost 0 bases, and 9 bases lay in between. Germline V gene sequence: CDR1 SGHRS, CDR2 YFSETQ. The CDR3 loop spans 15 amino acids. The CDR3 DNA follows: TGCGCCAGCAGAGGGGACTTCTCTGGGGCCAACGTCCTGACTTTC. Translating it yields CASRGDFSGANVLTF.

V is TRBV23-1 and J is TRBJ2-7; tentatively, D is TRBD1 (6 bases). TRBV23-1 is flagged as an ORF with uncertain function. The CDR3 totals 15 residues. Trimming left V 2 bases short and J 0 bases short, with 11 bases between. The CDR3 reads CASSQPCRGSYEQYF. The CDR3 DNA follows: TGCGCCAGCAGTCAACCTTGCAGGGGCTCCTACGAGCAGTACTTC.

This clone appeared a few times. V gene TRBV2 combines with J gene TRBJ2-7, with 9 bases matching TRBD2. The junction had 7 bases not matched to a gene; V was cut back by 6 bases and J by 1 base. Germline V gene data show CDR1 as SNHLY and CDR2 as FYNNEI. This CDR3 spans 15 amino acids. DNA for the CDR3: TGTGCCAGCAGGTCGCCCCTAGCGGGGTCCTACGAGCAGTACTTC. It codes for CASRSPLAGSYEQYF.

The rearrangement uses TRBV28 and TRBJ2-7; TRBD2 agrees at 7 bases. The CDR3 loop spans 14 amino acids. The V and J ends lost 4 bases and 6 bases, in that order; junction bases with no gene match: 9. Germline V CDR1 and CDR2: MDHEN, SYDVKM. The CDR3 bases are TGTGCCAGCAGTTCGTCAAGCGGGGTTCGCGAGCAGTACTTC. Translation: CASSSSSGVREQYF.

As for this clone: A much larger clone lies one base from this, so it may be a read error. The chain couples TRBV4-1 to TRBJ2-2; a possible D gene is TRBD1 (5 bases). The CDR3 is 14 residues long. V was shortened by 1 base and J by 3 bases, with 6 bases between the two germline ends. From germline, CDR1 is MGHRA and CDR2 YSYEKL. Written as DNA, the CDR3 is TGCGCCAGCAGCCAAGCAGGGTACACCGGGGAGCTGTTTTTT. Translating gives CASSQAGYTGELFF.

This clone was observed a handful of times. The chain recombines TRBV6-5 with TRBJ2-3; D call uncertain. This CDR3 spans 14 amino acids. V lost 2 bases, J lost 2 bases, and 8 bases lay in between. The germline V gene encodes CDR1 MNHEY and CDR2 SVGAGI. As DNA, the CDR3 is TGTGCCAGCAGTTACGGAGCCAACACAGATACGCAGTATTTT. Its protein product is CASSYGANTDTQYF.

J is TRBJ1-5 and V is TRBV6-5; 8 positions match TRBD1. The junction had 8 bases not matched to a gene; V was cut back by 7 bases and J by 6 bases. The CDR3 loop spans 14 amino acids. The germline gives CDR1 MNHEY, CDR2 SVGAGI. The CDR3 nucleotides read TGTGCCAGCAAAAGGACAGGGATGGTTCAGCCCCAGCATTTT. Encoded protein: CASKRTGMVQPQHF.

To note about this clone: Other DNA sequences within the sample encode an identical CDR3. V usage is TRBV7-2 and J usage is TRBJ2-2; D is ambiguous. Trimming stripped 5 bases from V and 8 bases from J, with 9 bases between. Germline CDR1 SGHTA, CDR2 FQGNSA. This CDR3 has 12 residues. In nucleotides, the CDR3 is TGTGCCAGCAGCCCCTATATAGGGGAGCTGTTTTTT. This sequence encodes CASSPYIGELFF. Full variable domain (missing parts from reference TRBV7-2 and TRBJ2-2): GAGVSQSPSNKVTEKGKDVELRCDPISGHTALYWYRQSLGQGLEFLIYFQGNSAPDKSGLPSDRFSAERTGGSVSTLTIQRTQQEDSAVYLCASSPYIGELFFGEGSRLTVL.

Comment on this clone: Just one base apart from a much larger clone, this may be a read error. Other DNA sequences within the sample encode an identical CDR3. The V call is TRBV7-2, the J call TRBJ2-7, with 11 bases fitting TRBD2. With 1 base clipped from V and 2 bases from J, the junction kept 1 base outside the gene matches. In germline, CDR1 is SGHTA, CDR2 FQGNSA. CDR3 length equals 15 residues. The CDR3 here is CASSLGLAGTYEQYF. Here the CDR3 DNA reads TGTGCCAGCAGCTTAGGACTAGCGGGGACCTACGAGCAGTACTTC.

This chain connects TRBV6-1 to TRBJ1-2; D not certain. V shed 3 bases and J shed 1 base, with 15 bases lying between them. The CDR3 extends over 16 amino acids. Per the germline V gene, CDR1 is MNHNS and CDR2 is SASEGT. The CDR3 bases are TGTGCCAGCAGTGAGCCTCGTGGTCAGATTAACTATGGCTACACCTTC. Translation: CASSEPRGQINYGYTF.

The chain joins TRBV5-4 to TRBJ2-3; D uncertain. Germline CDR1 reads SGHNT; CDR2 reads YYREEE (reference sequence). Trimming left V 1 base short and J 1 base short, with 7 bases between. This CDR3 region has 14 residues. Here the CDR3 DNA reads TGTGCCAGCAGCTTGAGGACGGGCACAGATACGCAGTATTTT. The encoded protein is CASSLRTGTDTQYF.

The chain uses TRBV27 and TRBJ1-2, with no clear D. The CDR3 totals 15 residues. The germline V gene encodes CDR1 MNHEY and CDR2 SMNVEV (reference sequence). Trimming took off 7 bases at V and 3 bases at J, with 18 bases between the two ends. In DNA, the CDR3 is TGTGCCAGCAAAGGATTAGGAAATGTCGACTATGGCTACACCTTC. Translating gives CASKGLGNVDYGYTF.

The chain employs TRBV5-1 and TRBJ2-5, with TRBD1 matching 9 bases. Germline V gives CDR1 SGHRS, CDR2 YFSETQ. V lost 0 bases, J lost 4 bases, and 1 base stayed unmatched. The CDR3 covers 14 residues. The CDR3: CASSLATGGETQYF. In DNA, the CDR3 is TGCGCCAGCAGCTTGGCGACAGGGGGAGAGACCCAGTACTTC.

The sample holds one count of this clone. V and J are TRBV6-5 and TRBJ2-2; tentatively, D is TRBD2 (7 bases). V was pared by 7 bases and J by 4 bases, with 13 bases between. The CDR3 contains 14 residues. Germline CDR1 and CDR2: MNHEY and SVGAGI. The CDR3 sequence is CASTPGGFTGELFF. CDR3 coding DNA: TGTGCCAGCACTCCGGGGGGCTTCACCGGGGAGCTGTTTTTT.

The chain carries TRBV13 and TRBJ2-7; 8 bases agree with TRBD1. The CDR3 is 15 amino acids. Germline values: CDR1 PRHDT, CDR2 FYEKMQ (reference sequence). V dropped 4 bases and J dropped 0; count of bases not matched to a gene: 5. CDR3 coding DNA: TGTGCCAGCAGCTGGGGGGACAGGAACTCCTACGAGCAGTACTTC. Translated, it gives CASSWGDRNSYEQYF.

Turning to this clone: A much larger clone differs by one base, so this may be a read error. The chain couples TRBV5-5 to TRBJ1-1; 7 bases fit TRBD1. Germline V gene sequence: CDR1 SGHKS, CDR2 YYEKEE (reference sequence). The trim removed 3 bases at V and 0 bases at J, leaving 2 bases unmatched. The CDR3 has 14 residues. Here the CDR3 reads CASSSGQMNTEAFF. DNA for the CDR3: TGTGCCAGCAGCTCGGGACAGATGAACACTGAAGCTTTCTTT.